The next 15 T cell receptor beta chains were all read from a single sample in a study of cytomegalovirus exposure and HLA in healthy donors. PCR amplification relied on 60 Vbeta primers (plus 13 Jbeta primers). The assay was immunoSEQ multiplex PCR, and TCRdb's table has in-frame clones only and misses some. Of about 52,000 clones detected, over 60% appear once; the ten largest clones hold around 9.1%. The sample consisted of PBMCs. The receptor source for this set is a woman between 50 and 59 years old in good health and CMV-seronegative.

V gene TRBV15 combines with J gene TRBJ2-7, with 7 bases lining up with TRBD2. Trimming removed 8 bases from V and 4 bases from J; junction bases left unmatched: 8. The CDR3 loop spans 13 amino acids. Germline-derived CDR1 and CDR2 are LNHNV and YYDKDF (reference sequence). The CDR3 loop reads CATSAGEGYEQYF. Here the CDR3 DNA reads TGTGCCACCTCGGCGGGAGAGGGATACGAGCAGTACTTC. The full variable domain, its missing parts supplied by reference TRBV15 and TRBJ2-7, is DAMVIQNPRYQVTQFGKPVTLSCSQTLNHNVMYWYQQKSSQAPKLLFHYYDKDFNNEADTPDNFQSRRPNTSFCFLDIRSPGLGDTAMYLCATSAGEGYEQYFGPGTRLTVT.

V and J are TRBV19 and TRBJ2-5, with TRBD1 matching 8 bases. The CDR3 sequence is 15 residues long. The ends lost 4 bases at V and 5 bases at J; junction bases unmatched: 9. Germline CDR1 LNHDA, CDR2 SQIVND (reference sequence). CDR3 coding DNA: TGTGCCAGTAGTAACCAGGGGGCTTATTCGGAGACCCAGTACTTC. Protein: CASSNQGAYSETQYF.

The rearrangement links TRBV30 to TRBJ2-5; 7 bases line up with TRBD2. CDR3 length: 11 amino acids. CDR1 and CDR2 from the germline V gene are GTSNPN and SVGIG (reference sequence). Unmatched junction bases numbered 2, after V lost 8 bases and J lost 2 bases. CDR3 coding DNA: TGTGCCAGGGAGGGGCAAGAGACCCAGTACTTC. Translation: CAREGQETQYF.

This chain links TRBV7-3 with TRBJ2-3; possible D gene TRBD1, 6 bases. The germline V and J ends were trimmed by 0 bases and 0 bases, with 7 bases remaining between them. The CDR3 runs 15 residues. Germline lookup yields CDR1 SGHTA and CDR2 FQGTGA. CDR3 in DNA: TGTGCCAGCAGCTTAACACAGGGCAGCACAGATACGCAGTATTTT. This gives the protein CASSLTQGSTDTQYF. Based on the CDR3 plus reference TRBV7-3 and TRBJ2-3, the full variable domain is GAGVSQTPSNKVTEKGKYVELRCDPISGHTALYWYRQSLGQGPEFLIYFQGTGAADDSGLPNDRFFAVRPEGSVSTLKIQRTERGDSAVYLCASSLTQGSTDTQYFGPGTRLTVL.

This clone occurred a few times. The chain couples TRBV2 to TRBJ1-1, with D possibly TRBD1 on 6 matching bases. The CDR3 sequence is 13 residues long. Trimming cost V 7 bases and J 3 bases, with 12 bases left between them. Germline loops: CDR1 SNHLY, CDR2 FYNNEI. For the CDR3, the DNA is TGTGCCAGCATAGGACAGTTCGACACTGAAGCTTTCTTT. Its protein is CASIGQFDTEAFF.

The CDR3 region has the DNA TGCGCCAGCAGCCACGAGGCTTATCCGACCACAGATACGCAGTATTTT. Residues: CASSHEAYPTTDTQYF. This rearrangement joins TRBV4-3 to TRBJ2-3; no definite D call. V gave up 3 bases and J gave up 2 bases, with 15 bases separating them. This CDR3 has 16 residues. Germline CDR1 LGHNA, CDR2 YSLEER.

The chain has TRBV10-2 and TRBJ2-5, with TRBD2 matching 9 bases. This CDR3 contains 14 residues. Germline V gene sequence: CDR1 WSHSY, CDR2 SAAADI. The junction had 6 bases not matched to a gene; V was cut back by 4 bases and J by 6 bases. CDR3 region: CASSGASGMQTQYF. Here the CDR3 DNA reads TGCGCCAGCAGTGGGGCTAGCGGGATGCAGACCCAGTACTTC.

This clone was observed a handful of times. The rearrangement uses TRBV6-5 and TRBJ1-5, with unresolved D. V was cut by 5 bases and J by 7 bases, with 12 bases left in between. The germline V gene has CDR1 MNHEY and CDR2 SVGAGI. This CDR3 has 13 residues. The CDR3 loop reads CASSATREQPQHF. The CDR3, as DNA: TGTGCCAGCAGTGCTACGCGGGAACAGCCCCAGCATTTT.

In the case of this clone: This sample also contains other DNA sequences that code for the same CDR3. The V and J genes are TRBV6-5 and TRBJ1-1, with 9 bases matching TRBD1. J was trimmed by 2 bases and V by 8 bases; bases with no gene match: 6. The CDR3 covers 14 residues. Germline-derived CDR1 and CDR2 are MNHEY and SVGAGI. In DNA, the CDR3 is TGTGCCAGCTCCACAGGGGGCGTAAACACTGAAGCTTTCTTT. Protein: CASSTGGVNTEAFF.

The CDR3 reads CASSLAHTTYEQYF. In DNA form, the CDR3 reads TGTGCCAGCAGCTTAGCACACACAACGTACGAGCAGTACTTC. V usage is TRBV11-1 and J usage is TRBJ2-7; D uncertain. The length of the CDR3 is 14 residues. The V and J ends lost 0 bases and 4 bases respectively, with 10 bases between them. In germline, CDR1 is SGHAT, CDR2 FQDESV (reference sequence). Variable domain in full (rest from reference TRBV11-1 and TRBJ2-7): EAEVAQSPRYKITEKSQAVAFWCDPISGHATLYWYRQILGQGPELLVQFQDESVVDDSQLPKDRFSAERLKGVDSTLKIQPAELGDSAMYLCASSLAHTTYEQYFGPGTRLTVT.

Note on this clone: One end of the junction does not line up with germline, which may come from a read error. The chain recombines TRBV7-7 with TRBJ2-3; D gene unclear. The CDR3 has 14 amino acids. CDR1 and CDR2 from the germline V gene are SSHAT and FNYEAQ (reference sequence). CDR3 nucleotide sequence: TGTGCTAGCAGCTTGTCGAGTAGCAGAGATACGCAGTATTTT. This translates into CASSLSSSRDTQYF.

The V and J genes are TRBV27 and TRBJ1-1; D remains unclear. Trimming took 5 bases from V and 2 from J, leaving 9 bases between them. Germline CDR1 and CDR2: MNHEY and SMNVEV (reference sequence). The CDR3 sequence is 13 residues long. For the CDR3, the DNA is TGTGCCAGCAGTCAGAGCGTAAACACTGAAGCTTTCTTT. It is translated as CASSQSVNTEAFF.

The chain couples TRBV9 to TRBJ1-1; 8 bases are a match to TRBD1. The V and J ends lost 2 bases and 5 bases, in that order; junction bases with no gene match: 8. Germline loops: CDR1 SGDLS, CDR2 YYNGEE. This CDR3 region has 15 residues. The CDR3 region has the DNA TGTGCCAGCAGCGTTTCCGGGACAGGTATGACTGAAGCTTTCTTT. Encoded protein: CASSVSGTGMTEAFF. The entire variable domain, with the rest obtained from reference TRBV9 and TRBJ1-1, is as follows: DSGVTQTPKHLITATGQRVTLRCSPRSGDLSVYWYQQSLDQGLQFLIQYYNGEERAKGNILERFSAQQFPDLHSELNLSSLELGDSALYFCASSVSGTGMTEAFFGQGTRLTVV.

The chain joins TRBV28 to TRBJ2-4; 9 bases agree with TRBD1. The CDR3 covers 15 residues. J gave up 9 bases and V 6 bases, and 12 bases lay outside the gene matches. Germline CDR1 MDHEN, CDR2 SYDVKM. The DNA of the CDR3 is TGTGCCAGCAGGATACAGGGGGCGTCACACGGCATTCAGTACTTC. Protein sequence: CASRIQGASHGIQYF.

This clone was seen only a few times. The J gene is TRBJ2-6, the V gene TRBV5-8, with D hard to call. V dropped 1 base and J dropped 2 bases, with 7 bases sitting between them. Germline V CDR1 and CDR2: SGHTS, YDEGEE. The CDR3 spans 15 residues. The CDR3 protein is CASSLIFAGANVLTF. CDR3 nucleotides: TGTGCCAGCAGCTTGATCTTTGCTGGGGCCAACGTCCTGACTTTC.